Shown below are 2 T cell receptor beta chains from a single sample sequenced in a study of cytotoxic CD8 clonotypes in ibrutinib-treated CLL. The protocol was immunoSEQ multiplex PCR, while the TCRdb copy is restricted to in-frame clones and leaves out a portion. The sample yields tens of thousands of clones, about nine tenths seen once. The sample consisted of PBMCs, taken after 12 months of ibrutinib treatment. These TCRs come from a human donor with chronic lymphocytic leukemia.

The genes are TRBV28 and TRBJ1-2, with D possibly TRBD1 on 6 matching bases. Germline CDR1 and CDR2: MDHEN and SYDVKM. The CDR3 length is 14 residues. With 5 bases removed from V and 4 bases from J, the gap between germline ends came to 14 bases. In DNA, the CDR3 is TGTGCCAGCAGTATGACGCGGACAGCCTATGGCTACACCTTC. Its protein product is CASSMTRTAYGYTF.

The chain recombines TRBV4-3 with TRBJ2-7; TRBD1 aligns across 9 bases. This CDR3 contains 17 residues. With V trimmed by 3 bases and J by 0 bases, 9 bases remained unmatched. Germline CDR1 LGHNA, CDR2 YSLEER. CDR3 in amino acids: CASSHLTGTGISYEQYF. In nucleotides, the CDR3 is TGCGCCAGCAGCCACTTAACCGGGACAGGGATCTCCTACGAGCAGTACTTC.